This T cell receptor (beta chain) comes out of a study of T cell responses to AZD1222 COVID-19 vaccine. Findings and limits, study-wide: The breadth and depth of Spike-specific TCRs increased once two AZD1222 doses had been given. Only a handful of AZD1222 recipients, roughly 6 in all, had baseline seropositivity.

Sequencing used immunoSEQ multiplex PCR; TCRdb keeps in-frame clones, though not all of them. The data hold over 100,000 clones, with approximately 89% observed a single time. Some second doses came at about 4 weeks and others at about 12 weeks; these were pooled. Turning to this clone: The antigen is undetermined.

The CDR3 is made up of 15 amino acids. The V segment lost 1 base and the J segment 7 bases; nucleotides outside the gene matches: 8. CDR1 is MDHEN, CDR2 SYDVKM, per germline. This TCR was recovered from an adult who received the AZD1222 COVID-19 vaccine. The source was peripheral blood, collected 28 days after the second AZD1222 dose. The chain combines TRBV28 with TRBJ2-7, with 9 positions matching TRBD2. DNA for the CDR3: TGTGCCAGCAGTTTATCGGGACTAGCTACGGGGGAGCAGTACTTC. Amino acid sequence: CASSLSGLATGEQYF.